This TCR beta chain came from a study of T cells of healthy individuals. TCRdb re-called the 5' RACE reads through MiXCR, storing one row per CDR3 protein. The repertoire has about 100,000 distinct CDR3 sequences, approximately 16% of them found once; the top ten carry about 6.2%. This clonotype has only a few counts. The CDR3 runs 13 residues. Per germline, CDR1 KGHSH and CDR2 LQKENI. V was shortened by 8 bases and J by 2 bases, with 12 bases between the two germline ends. This chain joins TRBV18 and TRBJ2-5; D is unclear. The clonotype comes from a human donor in good health. The CDR3 loop reads CASATRLQETQYF. The DNA of the CDR3 is TGTGCCAGCGCCACAAGGTTACAAGAGACCCAGTACTTC.